The 29 T cell receptor beta chains below come from one sample, sequenced in a study of cytomegalovirus exposure and HLA in healthy donors. 13 Jbeta primers and 60 Vbeta primers were used for the PCR. Sequenced by immunoSEQ multiplex PCR; TCRdb stores in-frame clones only, minus some. In the table there are more than 90,000 clones, 60% to 75% of which are singletons. The material sequenced was PBMCs. These receptors came from a woman aged 40 to 50 in good health and CMV-seronegative.

In this sample, this clone turned up a few times. The rearrangement links TRBV15 to TRBJ1-1; tentative D call: TRBD1 (5 bases). V lost 2 bases and J 1 base, leaving 11 bases between the germline ends. The CDR3 sequence is 15 residues long. Germline CDR1 is LNHNV and CDR2 is YYDKDF (reference sequence). This CDR3 reads CATSRSGIGNTEAFF. CDR3 coding DNA: TGTGCCACCAGCAGATCAGGGATTGGGAACACTGAAGCTTTCTTT.

The gene calls are TRBV9 and TRBJ2-1; tentative D call: TRBD2 (6 bases). CDR1 and CDR2 from the germline V gene are SGDLS and YYNGEE. The CDR3 is 17 residues long. Trimming cost V 0 bases and J 4 bases, with 17 bases left between them. As DNA, the CDR3 is TGTGCCAGCAGCGTAGAATCGGCGGGGCAGCTTTACAATGAGCAGTTCTTC. Encoded protein: CASSVESAGQLYNEQFF. Variable domain in full (rest from reference TRBV9 and TRBJ2-1): DSGVTQTPKHLITATGQRVTLRCSPRSGDLSVYWYQQSLDQGLQFLIQYYNGEERAKGNILERFSAQQFPDLHSELNLSSLELGDSALYFCASSVESAGQLYNEQFFGPGTRLTVL.

The rearrangement links TRBV19 to TRBJ2-2; 12 bases are a match to TRBD1. V was pared by 4 bases and J by 9 bases, with 12 bases of the junction left unmatched. The germline CDR1 and CDR2 sequences are LNHDA and SQIVND (reference sequence). CDR3 size: 17 residues. The CDR3 protein is CASSSGLGQGALWELFF. DNA of the CDR3: TGTGCCAGTAGTAGCGGATTGGGACAGGGGGCCTTGTGGGAGCTGTTTTTT.

The rearrangement joins TRBV19 to TRBJ2-1; D perhaps matches TRBD2 (6 bases). There are 13 residues in the CDR3. CDR1 and CDR2 (germline): LNHDA, SQIVND (reference sequence). V was clipped by 3 bases and J by 9 bases, with 12 bases between them. The DNA of the CDR3 is TGTGCCAGTAGTATTAGCAGGCGGGGTGAGCAGTTCTTC. It codes for CASSISRRGEQFF.

The chain has TRBV18 and TRBJ2-6, with D tentatively TRBD2 (6 bases). Germline-derived CDR1 and CDR2 are KGHSH and LQKENI. There are 16 residues in the CDR3. V lost 6 bases, J lost 2 bases, and 14 bases lay in between. The CDR3: CASSREPGAGANVLTF. Here the CDR3 DNA reads TGTGCCAGCTCTCGGGAACCGGGAGCTGGGGCCAACGTCCTGACTTTC.

The rearrangement joins TRBV29-1 to TRBJ2-3; 8 positions match TRBD1. The junction had 6 bases not matched to a gene; V was cut back by 4 bases and J by 3 bases. CDR1 and CDR2 (germline): SQVTM, ANQGSEA. The length of the CDR3 is 14 residues. The CDR3 loop reads CSVVGRGQTDTQYF. CDR3 nucleotide sequence: TGCAGCGTTGTTGGCAGGGGGCAGACAGATACGCAGTATTTT.

There are a few counts of this clone. The chain combines TRBV23-1 with TRBJ2-7; TRBD1 matches at 7 bases. TRBV23-1 is given ORF status, its function remaining uncertain. With 8 bases clipped from V and 0 bases from J, the junction kept 4 bases outside the gene matches. The CDR3 is 13 amino acids. The CDR3 sequence: CASAGDSSYEQYF. The CDR3 DNA reads as TGCGCCAGCGCCGGGGACAGCTCCTACGAGCAGTACTTC.

About this clone: The same CDR3 arises from other DNA sequences in this sample as well. The chain uses TRBV6-1 and TRBJ2-5, with 12 bases that match TRBD2. The CDR3 covers 15 residues. V trimming: 2 bases; J trimming: 2 bases; junction bases outside the gene matches: 0. Germline CDR1 reads MNHNS; CDR2 reads SASEGT. The CDR3 sequence is CASSELAGGQETQYF. CDR3 DNA: TGTGCCAGCAGTGAACTAGCGGGGGGGCAAGAGACCCAGTACTTC.

DNA of the CDR3: TGTGCCAGCAGTTACTCAGCAGGGAGGACAGATACGCAGTATTTT. It is translated as CASSYSAGRTDTQYF. This chain uses TRBV6-5 with TRBJ2-3, with D perhaps TRBD2 (6 bases). The CDR3 extends over 15 amino acids. Trimming removed 0 bases from V and 3 bases from J, with 10 bases in between. Germline assignment: CDR1 MNHEY and CDR2 SVGAGI.

This chain connects TRBV9 to TRBJ2-3; weak D call: TRBD1 (5 bases). Looked up from germline, CDR1 is SGDLS and CDR2 is YYNGEE. The CDR3 has 15 amino acids. The V and J ends lost 0 bases and 2 bases respectively, with 10 bases between them. The CDR3 region has the DNA TGTGCCAGCAGCGTAGTAGGGGCCTACACAGATACGCAGTATTTT. Translation: CASSVVGAYTDTQYF.

The chain employs TRBV5-1 and TRBJ2-2; D call uncertain. CDR1 is SGHRS and CDR2 is YFSETQ in the germline V gene. The CDR3 runs 18 residues. Trimming cost V 4 bases and J 1 base, with 20 bases left between them. In DNA form, the CDR3 reads TGCGCCAGCAGCATGAACTACGATTCCGGAGTGAACACCGGGGAGCTGTTTTTT. It codes for CASSMNYDSGVNTGELFF.

The J gene is TRBJ2-1, the V gene TRBV30, with TRBD1 matching over 7 bases. Germline CDR1 and CDR2: GTSNPN and SVGIG (reference sequence). J was trimmed by 0 bases and V by 6 bases; bases with no gene match: 8. The CDR3 is 15 residues long. CDR3 residues: CACPQTGSSYNEQFF. The CDR3 DNA sequence: TGTGCCTGCCCCCAGACAGGGAGCTCCTACAATGAGCAGTTCTTC. The entire variable domain, with the rest obtained from reference TRBV30 and TRBJ2-1, is as follows: SQTIHQWPATLVQPVGSPLSLECTVEGTSNPNLYWYRQAAGRGLQLLFYSVGIGQISSEVPQNLSASRPQDRQFILSSKKLLLSDSGFYLCACPQTGSSYNEQFFGPGTRLTVL.

V usage is TRBV6-6 and J usage is TRBJ2-1, with D possibly being TRBD1 (6 bases). Looked up from germline, CDR1 is MNHNY and CDR2 is SVGAGI (reference sequence). Trimming stripped 6 bases from V and 0 bases from J, with 9 bases between. The CDR3 sequence is 14 residues long. Here the CDR3 reads CASSPDSSYNEQFF. In nucleotides, the CDR3 is TGTGCCAGCAGCCCGGACAGCTCCTACAATGAGCAGTTCTTC.

CDR3 DNA sequence: TGTGCCAGCAGTACAGGACAGGGGGCACGGGAGACCCAGTACTTC. Its translation: CASSTGQGARETQYF. The chain employs TRBV2 and TRBJ2-5; 11 bases are a match to TRBD1. CDR1 is SNHLY, CDR2 FYNNEI, per germline. The CDR3 spans 15 residues. With V trimmed by 5 bases and J by 5 bases, 7 bases remained unmatched. Based on the CDR3 plus reference TRBV2 and TRBJ2-5, the full variable domain is EPEVTQTPSHQVTQMGQEVILRCVPISNHLYFYWYRQILGQKVEFLVSFYNNEISEKSEIFDDQFSVERPDGSNFTLKIRSTKLEDSAMYFCASSTGQGARETQYFGPGTRLLVL.

The V gene is TRBV6-1, the J gene TRBJ2-3, with TRBD2 matching 10 bases. The CDR3 is made up of 16 amino acids. CDR1 is MNHNS and CDR2 is SASEGT in the germline V gene. The trim removed 4 bases at V and 6 bases at J, leaving 10 bases unmatched. The CDR3 region has the DNA TGTGCCAGCAGTGCGTTGAGAGCGGGAGGGAAGGATACGCAGTATTTT. It yields the protein CASSALRAGGKDTQYF.

The V call is TRBV9, the J call TRBJ2-5; 12 bases are shared with TRBD2. Unmatched junction bases numbered 8, after V lost 4 bases and J lost 4 bases. CDR3 length: 16 amino acids. Germline lookup yields CDR1 SGDLS and CDR2 YYNGEE. The CDR3: CASSQSLAGGPETQYF. As DNA, the CDR3 is TGTGCCAGCAGCCAATCTCTAGCGGGGGGGCCAGAGACCCAGTACTTC.

V is TRBV27 and J is TRBJ1-4; TRBD1 matches 8 bases. CDR1 and CDR2 from the germline V gene are MNHEY and SMNVEV (reference sequence). CDR3 length: 17 residues. The junction had 17 bases not matched to a gene; V was cut back by 6 bases and J by 8 bases. CDR3 in DNA: TGTGCCAGCAGCAGGAACGGACAGGGAGTTGGTAGAGAAAAACTGTTTTTT. It yields the protein CASSRNGQGVGREKLFF. Based on the CDR3 plus reference TRBV27 and TRBJ1-4, the full variable domain is EAQVTQNPRYLITVTGKKLTVTCSQNMNHEYMSWYRQDPGLGLRQIYYSMNVEVTDKGDVPEGYKVSRKEKRNFPLILESPSPNQTSLYFCASSRNGQGVGREKLFFGSGTQLSVL.

The chain has TRBV27 and TRBJ1-5; D gene uncertain. Germline V gives CDR1 MNHEY, CDR2 SMNVEV (reference sequence). V lost 3 bases to trimming and J lost 0 bases, with 9 bases between them. The CDR3 spans 15 residues. CDR3 in amino acids: CASSFAGSSNQPQHF. CDR3 sequence (DNA): TGTGCCAGCAGTTTTGCGGGATCTAGCAATCAGCCCCAGCATTTT.

This clone was detected only a few times. CDR3 in amino acids: CASSIVPGQGGEQYF. The DNA for the CDR3 is TGTGCCAGTAGTATAGTACCGGGACAGGGAGGCGAGCAGTACTTC. The chain is built from TRBV19 and TRBJ2-5; 9 bases line up with TRBD1. The tail of the sequence fits TRBJ2-7 better, so the J call may be wrong. CDR1 and CDR2 from the germline V gene are LNHDA and SQIVND (reference sequence). The length of the CDR3 is 15 residues.

This chain connects TRBV7-2 to TRBJ2-5; 9 nucleotides agree with TRBD1. In germline, CDR1 is SGHTA, CDR2 FQGNSA. Germline trimming cut 4 bases from V and 4 bases from J; bases unmatched to any gene: 7. The length of the CDR3 is 15 residues. The CDR3 bases are TGTGCCAGCAGCTACGGACAGGGGCGAGGAGAGACCCAGTACTTC. It specifies CASSYGQGRGETQYF.

This sequence joins TRBV7-9 and TRBJ2-3; possibly TRBD2 for D (6 bases). Germline assignment: CDR1 SEHNR and CDR2 FQNEAQ (reference sequence). The CDR3 loop spans 15 amino acids. V was trimmed by 2 bases and J by 1 base, leaving 10 bases between them. CDR3 in DNA: TGTGCCAGCAGCTTAATACTAGCCGGCACAGATACGCAGTATTTT. Encoded protein: CASSLILAGTDTQYF.

This sequence joins TRBV5-1 and TRBJ1-1; D unclear. Germline V gene data show CDR1 as SGHRS and CDR2 as YFSETQ. This CDR3 comprises 13 residues. Deletions cut 3 bases from V and 1 base from J, with 7 bases between. The chain's CDR3 is CASSYRPNTEAFF. The CDR3 region has the DNA TGCGCCAGCAGCTACAGACCGAACACTGAAGCTTTCTTT. Drawing the rest from reference TRBV5-1 and TRBJ1-1, the complete variable domain is KAGVTQTPRYLIKTRGQQVTLSCSPISGHRSVSWYQQTPGQGLQFLFEYFSETQRNKGNFPGRFSGRQFSNSRSEMNVSTLELGDSALYLCASSYRPNTEAFFGQGTRLTVV.

The chain links TRBV10-3 to TRBJ2-6; D might be TRBD1 (6 bases). V gave up 5 bases and J gave up 0 bases, with 14 bases separating them. Germline loops: CDR1 ENHRY, CDR2 SYGVKD. This CDR3 spans 17 amino acids. The CDR3 reads CAISSTQGSSGANVLTF. For the CDR3, the DNA is TGTGCCATCAGTTCGACTCAGGGGTCCTCTGGGGCCAACGTCCTGACTTTC.

The CDR3, as DNA: TGTGCCAGCAGTTTGCAGGGGCTGGGGACAGTCGGTACCGGGGAGCTGTTTTTT. This gives the protein CASSLQGLGTVGTGELFF. The chain joins TRBV28 to TRBJ2-2, with TRBD1 identical over 7 bases. J was trimmed by 5 bases and V by 3 bases; bases with no gene match: 15. The CDR3 covers 18 residues. Looked up from germline, CDR1 is MDHEN and CDR2 is SYDVKM. The full variable domain, its missing parts supplied by reference TRBV28 and TRBJ2-2, is DVKVTQSSRYLVKRTGEKVFLECVQDMDHENMFWYRQDPGLGLRLIYFSYDVKMKEKGDIPEGYSVSREKKERFSLILESASTNQTSMYLCASSLQGLGTVGTGELFFGEGSRLTVL.

This chain links TRBV14 with TRBJ2-7; 10 positions agree with TRBD2. CDR3 length: 15 residues. Germline CDR1 and CDR2: SGHDN and FVKESK. The junction had 5 bases not matched to a gene; V was cut back by 4 bases and J by 2 bases. For the CDR3, the DNA is TGTGCCAGCAGCCTAGGCCTAGCGGGAGCCTACGAGCAGTACTTC. It translates to CASSLGLAGAYEQYF. Supplemented by reference TRBV14 and TRBJ2-7, the full variable domain reads EAGVTQFPSHSVIEKGQTVTLRCDPISGHDNLYWYRRVMGKEIKFLLHFVKESKQDESGMPNNRFLAERTGGTYSTLKVQPAELEDSGVYFCASSLGLAGAYEQYFGPGTRLTVT.

This chain joins TRBV29-1 and TRBJ1-2; D not certain. The V gene lost 2 bases and the J gene lost 2 bases, with 12 bases spanning the gap. The germline CDR1 and CDR2 sequences are SQVTM and ANQGSEA. CDR3 length: 14 amino acids. The CDR3 DNA sequence: TGCAGCGTTGAAAGGAGACCCTTGAACTATGGCTACACCTTC. This translates into CSVERRPLNYGYTF.

V and J are TRBV30 and TRBJ1-5; 9 bases line up with TRBD1. Per the germline V gene, CDR1 is GTSNPN and CDR2 is SVGIG (reference sequence). V shed 5 bases, J shed 6 bases, and the junction held 5 bases outside the gene matches. The CDR3 is 13 amino acids. CDR3 coding DNA: TGTGCCTGGGGGGACAGGGAGGCTCAGCCCCAGCATTTT. Amino acid sequence: CAWGDREAQPQHF.

The chain combines TRBV11-2 with TRBJ2-5; possibly TRBD1 for D (5 bases). CDR1 and CDR2 from the germline V gene are SGHAT and FQNNGV. CDR3 length equals 14 residues. V lost 5 bases and J lost 2, with 12 bases in between. The CDR3 spells CASSHRQTQETQYF. CDR3 DNA: TGTGCCAGCAGCCACCGACAGACACAAGAGACCCAGTACTTC.

This CDR3 reads CASNTWREANTEAFF. The CDR3 DNA reads as TGTGCCAGCAACACATGGAGGGAAGCGAACACTGAAGCTTTCTTT. The chain links TRBV11-2 to TRBJ1-1; D is unclear. V shed 7 bases and J shed 1 base, with 16 bases lying between them. In germline, CDR1 is SGHAT, CDR2 FQNNGV. The CDR3 has 15 residues.